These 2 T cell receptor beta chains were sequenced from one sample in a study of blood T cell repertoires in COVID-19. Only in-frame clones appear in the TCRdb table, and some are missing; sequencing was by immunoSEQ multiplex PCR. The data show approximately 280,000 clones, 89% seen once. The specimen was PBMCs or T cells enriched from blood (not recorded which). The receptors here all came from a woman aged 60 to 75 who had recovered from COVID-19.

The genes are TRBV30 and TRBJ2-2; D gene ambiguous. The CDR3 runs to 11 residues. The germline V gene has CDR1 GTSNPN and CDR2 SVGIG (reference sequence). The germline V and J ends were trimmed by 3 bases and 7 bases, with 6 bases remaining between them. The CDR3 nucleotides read TGTGCCTGGAGATACGGCGGGGAGCTGTTTTTT. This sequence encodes CAWRYGGELFF.

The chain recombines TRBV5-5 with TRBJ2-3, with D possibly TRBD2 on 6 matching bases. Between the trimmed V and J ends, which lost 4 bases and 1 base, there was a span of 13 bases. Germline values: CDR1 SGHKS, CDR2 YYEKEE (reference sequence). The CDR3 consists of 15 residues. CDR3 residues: CASSPGTFRTDTQYF. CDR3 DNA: TGTGCCAGCAGCCCCGGGACTTTCCGCACAGATACGCAGTATTTT.